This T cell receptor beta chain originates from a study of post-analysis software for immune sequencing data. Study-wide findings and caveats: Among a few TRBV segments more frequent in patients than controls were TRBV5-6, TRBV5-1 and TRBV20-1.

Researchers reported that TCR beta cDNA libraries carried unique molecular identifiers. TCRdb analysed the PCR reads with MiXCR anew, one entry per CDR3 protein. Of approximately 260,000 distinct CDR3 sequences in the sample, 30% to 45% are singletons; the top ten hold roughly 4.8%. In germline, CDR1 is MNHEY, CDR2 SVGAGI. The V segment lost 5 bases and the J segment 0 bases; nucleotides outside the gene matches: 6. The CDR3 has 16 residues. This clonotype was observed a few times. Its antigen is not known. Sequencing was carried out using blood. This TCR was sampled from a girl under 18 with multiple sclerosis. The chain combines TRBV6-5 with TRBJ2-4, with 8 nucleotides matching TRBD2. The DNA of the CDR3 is TGTGCCAGCAGTAGAGCGGGGGAACAAGCCAAAAACATTCAGTACTTC. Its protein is CASSRAGEQAKNIQYF.